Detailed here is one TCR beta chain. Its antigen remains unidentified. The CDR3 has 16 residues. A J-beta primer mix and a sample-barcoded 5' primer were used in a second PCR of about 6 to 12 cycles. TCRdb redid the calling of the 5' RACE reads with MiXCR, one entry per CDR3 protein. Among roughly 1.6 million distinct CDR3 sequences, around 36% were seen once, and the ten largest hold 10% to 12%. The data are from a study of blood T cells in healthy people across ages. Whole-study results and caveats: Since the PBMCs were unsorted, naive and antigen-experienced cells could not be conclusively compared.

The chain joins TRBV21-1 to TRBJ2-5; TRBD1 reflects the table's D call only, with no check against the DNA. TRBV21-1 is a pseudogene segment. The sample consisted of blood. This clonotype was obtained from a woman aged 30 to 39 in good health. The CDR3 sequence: CASSRSGDRDQETQYF. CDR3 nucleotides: TGTGCCAGCAGCAGATCTGGGGACAGGGACCAAGAGACCCAGTACTTC.